In its sample, the clone carrying this TCR beta chain was seen a few times. Its antigen is undetermined. These data belong to a study of T cells in Graves' hyperthyroidism and ophthalmopathy. Study-level results: Most expanded thyroid clonotypes above 0.001 also appeared in blood.

Looked up from germline, CDR1 is MNHNS and CDR2 is SASEGT. The CDR3 totals 16 residues. After removal of 2 bases from V and 1 base from J, the junction contained 0 bases not matched to a gene. Uncontrolled infection, other autoimmune disease, pregnancy or lactation disqualified patients from enrolment. PBMCs stemmed from under 11 ml fresh peripheral blood. The TCR beta CDR3 regions underwent amplification using RNA transcripts as the source. First-round RT-PCR targeting the TCR CDR3 was performed with the HTBI primer set. One entry per CDR3 protein, called by TCRdb with MiXCR from the multiplex PCR reads. The sample holds 350,000 to 400,000 distinct CDR3 sequences, less than 20% seen once.

The TCR sequence derives from a man between 18 and 35 years old with Graves' ophthalmopathy. The chain couples TRBV6-1 to TRBJ2-3; 13 bases match TRBD2. Sequencing was done on a sample of blood. The DNA of the CDR3 is TGTGCCAGCAGTGAAACTAGCGGGGGGGGCACAGATACGCAGTATTTT. Residues: CASSETSGGGTDTQYF.